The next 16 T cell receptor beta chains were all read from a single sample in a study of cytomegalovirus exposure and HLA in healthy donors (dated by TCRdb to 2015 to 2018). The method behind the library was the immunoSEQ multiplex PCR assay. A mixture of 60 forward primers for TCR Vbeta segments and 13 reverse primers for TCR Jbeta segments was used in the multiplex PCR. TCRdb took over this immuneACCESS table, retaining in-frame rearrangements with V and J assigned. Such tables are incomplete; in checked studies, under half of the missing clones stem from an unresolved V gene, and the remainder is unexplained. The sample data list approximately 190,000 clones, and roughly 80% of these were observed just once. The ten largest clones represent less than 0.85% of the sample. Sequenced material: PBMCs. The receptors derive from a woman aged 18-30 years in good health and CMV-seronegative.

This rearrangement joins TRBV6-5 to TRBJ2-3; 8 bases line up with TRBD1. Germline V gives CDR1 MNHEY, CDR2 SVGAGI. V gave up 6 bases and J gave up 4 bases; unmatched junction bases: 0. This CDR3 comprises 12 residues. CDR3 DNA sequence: TGTGCCAGCAGGGACAGGGCAGATACGCAGTATTTT. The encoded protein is CASRDRADTQYF.

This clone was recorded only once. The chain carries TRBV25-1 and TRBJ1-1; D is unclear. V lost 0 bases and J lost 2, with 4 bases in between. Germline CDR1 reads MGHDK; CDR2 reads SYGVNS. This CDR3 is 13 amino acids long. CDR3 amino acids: CASSEYLNTEAFF. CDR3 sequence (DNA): TGTGCCAGCAGTGAATACCTTAACACTGAAGCTTTCTTT.

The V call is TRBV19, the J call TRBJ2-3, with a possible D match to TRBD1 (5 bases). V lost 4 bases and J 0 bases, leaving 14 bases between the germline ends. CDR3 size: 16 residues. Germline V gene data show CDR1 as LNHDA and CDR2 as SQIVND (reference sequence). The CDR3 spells CASSRGWGTSTDTQYF. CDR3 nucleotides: TGTGCCAGTAGTAGGGGCTGGGGAACTAGCACAGATACGCAGTATTTT.

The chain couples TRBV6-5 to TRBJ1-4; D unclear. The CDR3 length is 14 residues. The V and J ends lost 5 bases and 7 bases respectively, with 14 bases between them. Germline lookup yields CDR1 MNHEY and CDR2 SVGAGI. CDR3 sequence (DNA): TGTGCCAGCAGTCGAGTACCCGCGGGTGAAAAACTGTTTTTT. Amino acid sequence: CASSRVPAGEKLFF.

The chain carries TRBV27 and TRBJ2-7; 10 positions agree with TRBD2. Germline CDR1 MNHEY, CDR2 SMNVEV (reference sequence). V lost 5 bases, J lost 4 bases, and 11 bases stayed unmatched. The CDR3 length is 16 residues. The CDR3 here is CASSPLRLAGVYEQYF. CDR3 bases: TGTGCCAGCAGTCCCCTGAGGCTAGCGGGAGTTTACGAGCAGTACTTC.

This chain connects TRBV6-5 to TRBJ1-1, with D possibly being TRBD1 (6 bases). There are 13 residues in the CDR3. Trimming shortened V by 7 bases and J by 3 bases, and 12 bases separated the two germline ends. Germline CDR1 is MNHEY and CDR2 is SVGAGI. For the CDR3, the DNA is TGTGCCAGCACCCGCTCAGGGGACACTGAAGCTTTCTTT. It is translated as CASTRSGDTEAFF.

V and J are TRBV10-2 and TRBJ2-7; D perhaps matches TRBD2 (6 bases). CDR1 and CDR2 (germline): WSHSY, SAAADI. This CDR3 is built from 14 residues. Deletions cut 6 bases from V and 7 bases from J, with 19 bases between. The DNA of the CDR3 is TGCGCCAGCAGCCAATCGGGCGGGGCTAGTGAGCAGTACTTC. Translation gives CASSQSGGASEQYF.

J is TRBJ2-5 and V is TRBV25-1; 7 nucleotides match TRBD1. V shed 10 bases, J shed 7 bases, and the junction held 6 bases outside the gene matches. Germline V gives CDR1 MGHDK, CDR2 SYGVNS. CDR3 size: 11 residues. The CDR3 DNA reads TGTGCCATATCCCGACAGGGGACCCAGTACTTC. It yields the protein CAISRQGTQYF.

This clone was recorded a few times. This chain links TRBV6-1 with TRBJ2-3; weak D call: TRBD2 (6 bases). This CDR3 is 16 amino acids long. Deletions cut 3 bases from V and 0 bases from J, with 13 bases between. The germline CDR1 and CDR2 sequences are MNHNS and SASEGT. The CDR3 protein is CASSEPVAASTDTQYF. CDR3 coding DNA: TGTGCCAGCAGTGAGCCAGTAGCGGCAAGCACAGATACGCAGTATTTT.

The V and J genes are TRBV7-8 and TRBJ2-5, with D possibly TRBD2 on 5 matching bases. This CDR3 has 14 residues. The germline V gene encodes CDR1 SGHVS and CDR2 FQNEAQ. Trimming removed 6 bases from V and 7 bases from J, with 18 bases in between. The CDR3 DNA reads TGTGCCAGCAGGTCCACGACTACCTCATTGACCCAGTACTTC. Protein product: CASRSTTTSLTQYF. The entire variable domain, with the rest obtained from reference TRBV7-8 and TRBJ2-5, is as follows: GAGVSQSPRYKVAKRGQDVALRCDPISGHVSLFWYQQALGQGPEFLTYFQNEAQLDKSGLPSDRFFAERPEGSVSTLKIQRTQQEDSAVYLCASRSTTTSLTQYFGPGTRLLVL.

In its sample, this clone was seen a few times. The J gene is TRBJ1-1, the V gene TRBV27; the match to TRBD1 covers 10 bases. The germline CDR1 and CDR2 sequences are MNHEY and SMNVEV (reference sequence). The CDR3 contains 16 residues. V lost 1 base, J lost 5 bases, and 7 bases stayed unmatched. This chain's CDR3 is CASSLYTGTGETEAFF. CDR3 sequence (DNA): TGTGCCAGCAGTTTATATACCGGGACAGGGGAAACTGAAGCTTTCTTT.

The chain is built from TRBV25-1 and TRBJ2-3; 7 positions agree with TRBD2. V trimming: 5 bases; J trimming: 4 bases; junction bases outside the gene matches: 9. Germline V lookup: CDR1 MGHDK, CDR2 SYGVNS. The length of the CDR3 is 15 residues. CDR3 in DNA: TGTGCCAGCAGTACCTACGGACTAGGTGCAGATACGCAGTATTTT. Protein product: CASSTYGLGADTQYF.

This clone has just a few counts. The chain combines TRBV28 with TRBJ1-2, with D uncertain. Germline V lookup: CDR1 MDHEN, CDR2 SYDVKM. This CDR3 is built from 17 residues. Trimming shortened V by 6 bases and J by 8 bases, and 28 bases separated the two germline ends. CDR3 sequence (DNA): TGTGCCAGCAGCCCCTCCTCTTCGCAACGGTTGCTCTACGGCTACACCTTC. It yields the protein CASSPSSSQRLLYGYTF.

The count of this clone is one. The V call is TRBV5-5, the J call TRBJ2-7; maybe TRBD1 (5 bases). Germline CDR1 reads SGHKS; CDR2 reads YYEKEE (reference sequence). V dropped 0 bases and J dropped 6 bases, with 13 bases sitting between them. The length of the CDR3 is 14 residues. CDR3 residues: CASSLVGPGAEQYF. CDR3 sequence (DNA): TGTGCCAGCAGCTTGGTGGGGCCTGGGGCCGAGCAGTACTTC.

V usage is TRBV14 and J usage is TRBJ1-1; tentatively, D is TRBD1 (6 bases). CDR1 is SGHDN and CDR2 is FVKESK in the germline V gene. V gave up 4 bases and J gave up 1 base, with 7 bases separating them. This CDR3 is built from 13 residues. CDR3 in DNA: TGTGCCAGCAGCCTGGACAGGAACACTGAAGCTTTCTTT. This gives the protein CASSLDRNTEAFF.

The CDR3 bases are TGTGCCAGCTCACCATCTCTAGCGGGGTCTTTCAGCTCCTACGAGCAGTACTTC. It encodes CASSPSLAGSFSSYEQYF. The chain has TRBV18 and TRBJ2-7, with TRBD2 identical over 9 bases. J gave up 0 bases and V 2 bases, and 11 bases lay outside the gene matches. The germline CDR1 and CDR2 sequences are KGHSH and LQKENI. The CDR3 is 18 amino acids.